This T cell receptor beta chain was obtained from a study of blood T cells in healthy people across ages. Primers used in a second PCR of about 6 to 11 cycles were a sample-barcoded 5' primer and a J-beta primer mix. TCRdb fed the 5' RACE reads into MiXCR, producing one record per CDR3 protein. The table has about 1.8 million distinct CDR3 sequences, around 50% seen once. The CDR3 length is 13 residues. Germline V gives CDR1 SGHAT, CDR2 FQDESV (reference sequence). V was shortened by 1 base and J by 5 bases, with 8 bases between the two germline ends. The sequence came from a woman aged 40 to 49 in good health. The sequencing input was blood. This chain links TRBV11-1 with TRBJ1-2; no firm D call. The CDR3 sequence is CASSLDASYGYTF. The CDR3 DNA sequence: TGTGCCAGCAGCTTAGACGCCAGTTATGGCTACACCTTC. Drawing the rest from reference TRBV11-1 and TRBJ1-2, the complete variable domain is EAEVAQSPRYKITEKSQAVAFWCDPISGHATLYWYRQILGQGPELLVQFQDESVVDDSQLPKDRFSAERLKGVDSTLKIQPAELGDSAMYLCASSLDASYGYTFGSGTRLTVV.